The 11 T cell receptor beta chains reported below all come from one sample, sequenced in a study of T-cell reconstitution after alpha-beta-depleted transplantation in children. Unique molecular identifiers were used to barcode this TCRbeta library. One entry per CDR3 protein results from TCRdb running MiXCR on the PCR reads. There are some 200,000 distinct CDR3 sequences in the sample; about a tenth occur only once, and around 6% lies in the top ten. This specimen was PBMCs from the stem cell graft donor, taken from the stem cell graft. These receptors were collected from a human donor who donated a stem cell graft to a child with acute lymphoblastic leukemia.

The rearrangement uses TRBV3-1 and TRBJ2-3, with D unclear. The CDR3 totals 17 residues. V shed 2 bases and J shed 6 bases, with 21 bases lying between them. Germline V gene data show CDR1 as LGHDT and CDR2 as YNNKEL (reference sequence). The CDR3 region is CASSQMKERAPRDTQYF. The CDR3 region has the DNA TGTGCCAGCAGCCAAATGAAGGAACGGGCCCCGCGGGATACGCAGTATTTT.

This clonotype was seen a few times. J is TRBJ2-2 and V is TRBV10-3; D unclear. The CDR3 spans 16 residues. The V gene lost 2 bases and the J gene lost 6 bases, with 16 bases spanning the gap. CDR1 ENHRY and CDR2 SYGVKD come from the germline V gene. As DNA, the CDR3 is TGTGCCATCAGTGAGGACCCGGGCAGGCTCCCCGGGGAGCTGTTTTTT. Its translation: CAISEDPGRLPGELFF.

This clonotype was seen only a few times. This rearrangement joins TRBV5-1 to TRBJ2-7; D might be TRBD1 (6 bases). V gave up 3 bases and J gave up 3 bases, with 10 bases separating them. Germline CDR1 reads SGHRS; CDR2 reads YFSETQ. The CDR3 totals 13 residues. The CDR3: CASSSGQNYEQYF. CDR3 nucleotide sequence: TGCGCCAGCAGCTCCGGACAGAACTACGAGCAGTACTTC.

This clonotype was seen at least ten times. The rearrangement uses TRBV12-3 or TRBV12-4 and TRBJ1-2, with D perhaps matching TRBD1 (6 bases). The CDR3 is 15 amino acids. Deletions cut 6 bases from V and 2 bases from J, with 16 bases between. DNA of the CDR3: TGTGCCAGCAGCCCCTTTAGGGGGTCAAACTATGGCTACACCTTC. Protein sequence: CASSPFRGSNYGYTF.

This clonotype was counted between two and nine times. This chain joins TRBV7-2 and TRBJ2-7; a possible D gene is TRBD2 (5 bases). Germline V gives CDR1 SGHTA, CDR2 FQGNSA. V shed 5 bases and J shed 4 bases, with 9 bases lying between them. The CDR3 is made up of 12 amino acids. Here the CDR3 DNA reads TGTGCCAGCAGCGTCGGGATGTACGAGCAGTACTTC. Protein: CASSVGMYEQYF. The full variable domain, in which reference TRBV7-2 and TRBJ2-7 provide the parts outside the CDR3, is GAGVSQSPSNKVTEKGKDVELRCDPISGHTALYWYRQSLGQGLEFLIYFQGNSAPDKSGLPSDRFSAERTGGSVSTLTIQRTQQEDSAVYLCASSVGMYEQYFGPGTRLTVT.

The chain carries TRBV20-1 and TRBJ1-6; D gene uncertain. The CDR3 covers 13 residues. Germline V gene sequence: CDR1 DFQATT, CDR2 SNEGSKA (reference sequence). The V and J ends lost 3 bases and 7 bases respectively, with 10 bases between them. DNA of the CDR3: TGCAGTGCTAGCGGCCAGCAGAATTCACCCCTCCACTTT. It translates to CSASGQQNSPLHF.

This clonotype appeared a few times. The chain combines TRBV25-1 with TRBJ2-3, with 12 nucleotides matching TRBD2. This CDR3 is built from 17 residues. Trimming at V came to 4 bases and at J to 1 base, leaving 6 bases not matched to a gene. CDR1 and CDR2 (germline): MGHDK, SYGVNS. The CDR3 spells CASSAGLAGSRTDTQYF. In DNA, the CDR3 is TGTGCCAGCAGTGCTGGACTAGCGGGGTCGCGCACAGATACGCAGTATTTT.

This clonotype was detected only a few times. The chain employs TRBV9 and TRBJ2-7; 8 bases align to TRBD1. Germline lookup yields CDR1 SGDLS and CDR2 YYNGEE. CDR3 length equals 17 residues. Trimming removed 0 bases from V and 0 bases from J; junction bases left unmatched: 8. CDR3 DNA sequence: TGTGCCAGCAGCGTAGTCCCAGCAGGGACAGGCTCCTACGAGCAGTACTTC. Translated: CASSVVPAGTGSYEQYF.

The CDR3 sequence: CASSRPGLAGGETQYF. The CDR3 nucleotides read TGTGCCAGCAGCCGACCGGGACTAGCGGGGGGAGAGACCCAGTACTTC. V is TRBV14 and J is TRBJ2-5; 15 bases agree with TRBD2. Germline V gives CDR1 SGHDN, CDR2 FVKESK. Unmatched junction bases numbered 4, after V lost 4 bases and J lost 4 bases. The length of the CDR3 is 16 residues.

The rearrangement joins TRBV7-9 to TRBJ1-2; D is possibly TRBD1 (5 bases). This CDR3 has 14 amino acids. Germline CDR1 and CDR2: SEHNR and FQNEAQ (reference sequence). V dropped 5 bases and J dropped 5 bases, with 15 bases sitting between them. CDR3 sequence: CASSPGRGDYGYTF. CDR3 coding DNA: TGTGCCAGCAGCCCCGGAAGGGGCGATTATGGCTACACCTTC. The whole variable domain, remainder taken from reference TRBV7-9 and TRBJ1-2, is DTGVSQNPRHKITKRGQNVTFRCDPISEHNRLYWYRQTLGQGPEFLTYFQNEAQLEKSRLLSDRFSAERPKGSFSTLEIQRTEQGDSAMYLCASSPGRGDYGYTFGSGTRLTVV.

The CDR3 region is CASSAPGPYNEQFF. The CDR3 nucleotides read TGTGCCAGCAGCGCGCCGGGACCATACAATGAGCAGTTCTTC. The chain has TRBV7-2 and TRBJ2-1; D could derive from TRBD1 or TRBD2 (5 bases each). This CDR3 has 14 residues. Per germline, CDR1 SGHTA and CDR2 FQGNSA. The ends were cut back, 5 bases at V and 4 bases at J, with 12 bases in the middle.